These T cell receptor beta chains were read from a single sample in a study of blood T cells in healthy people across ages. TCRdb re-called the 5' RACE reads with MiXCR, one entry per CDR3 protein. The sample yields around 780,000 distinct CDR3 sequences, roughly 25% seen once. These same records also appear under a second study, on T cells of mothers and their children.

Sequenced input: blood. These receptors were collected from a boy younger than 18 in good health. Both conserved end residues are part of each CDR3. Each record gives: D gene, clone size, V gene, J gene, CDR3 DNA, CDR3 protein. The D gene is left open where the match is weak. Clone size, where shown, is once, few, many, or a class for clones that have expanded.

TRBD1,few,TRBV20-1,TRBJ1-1,TGCAGCGCGAACCCGACGAGGGGGCCCACTGAAGCTTTCTTT,CSANPTRGPTEAFF
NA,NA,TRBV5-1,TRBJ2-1,TGCGCCAGCAGCTTTGTCAGGCCCAGCAATGAGCAGTTCTTC,CASSFVRPSNEQFF
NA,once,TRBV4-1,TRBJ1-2,TGCGCCAGCAGCCAAAGCCAGGTTGCTAACTATGGCTACACCTTC,CASSQSQVANYGYTF
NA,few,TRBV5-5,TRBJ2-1,TGTGCCAGCAGCTTGGGCAGGGGCGATGAGCAGTTCTTC,CASSLGRGDEQFF
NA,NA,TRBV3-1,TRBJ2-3,TGTGCCAGCAGCCAAGATCTAGTAGATACGCAGTATTTT,CASSQDLVDTQYF
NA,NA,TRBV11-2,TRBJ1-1,TGTGCCAGCAGCCGCGGCCCCCAGGGCACTGAAGCTTTCTTT,CASSRGPQGTEAFF
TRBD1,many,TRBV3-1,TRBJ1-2,TGTGCCAGCAGCCAAGACTACAGGGGAGGTGGCTACACCTTC,CASSQDYRGGGYTF
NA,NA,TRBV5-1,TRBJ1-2,TGCGCCAGCAGCTTGGACCCCTGGACAGCCCACCGGGGGAACTATGGCTACACCTTC,CASSLDPWTAHRGNYGYTF
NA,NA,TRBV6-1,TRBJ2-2,TGTGCCAGCAGTGAACCTAACACCGGGGAGCTGTTTTTT,CASSEPNTGELFF
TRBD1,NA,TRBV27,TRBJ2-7,TGTGCCAGCGGCCGGGACAGGGCTTCCTACGAGCAGTACTTC,CASGRDRASYEQYF
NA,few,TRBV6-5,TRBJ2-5,TGTGCCAGCAGTTACGGCGCGGGGCTTAAAGAGACCCAGTACTTC,CASSYGAGLKETQYF
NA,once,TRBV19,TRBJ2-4,TGTGCCAGTAGTCCATCATTAGCCAAAAACATTCAGTACTTC,CASSPSLAKNIQYF
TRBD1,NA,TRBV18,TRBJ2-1,TGTGCCAGCTCACCACCGACAGGGTATGGGGATGAGCAGTTCTTC,CASSPPTGYGDEQFF
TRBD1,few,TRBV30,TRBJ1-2,TGTGCGTGGGAGCGGAAGACAGGGCCAAGAGTCTATGGCTACACCTTC,CAWERKTGPRVYGYTF
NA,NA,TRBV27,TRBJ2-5,TGTACCAGCAGTCCAGCACTGGGGCCGTACCAAGAGACCCAGTACTTC,CTSSPALGPYQETQYF
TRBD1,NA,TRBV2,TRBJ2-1,TGTGCCAGCAGTGAAGGGACAGGGAACGGTGAGCAGTTCTTC,CASSEGTGNGEQFF